The rows below give T cell receptor beta chains drawn from one sample of a study of beta chain features in type 1 diabetes. Sequenced by immunoSEQ multiplex PCR; TCRdb stores in-frame clones only, minus some. The sample contains 130,000 to 150,000 clones, 7% to 10% of which appear only once. The source material was central memory CD4+ T cells from blood. The receptors shown here come from a man in his late teens or twenties in good health. Both conserved end residues are part of each CDR3. The D gene is left open where the match is weak. Size tells how often a clone was seen (once, few, many) or the class of an expanded clone, and some rows leave it out.

D gene: TRBD2; clone size: -; J gene: TRBJ2-5; V gene: TRBV28; CDR3 protein: CASSSPTSGGHKETQYF; CDR3 DNA: TGTGCCAGCAGTTCCCCGACTAGCGGGGGACACAAAGAGACCCAGTACTTC
D gene: TRBD1; clone size: -; J gene: TRBJ1-4; V gene: TRBV5-1; CDR3 protein: CAGRQGSSTNEKLFF; CDR3 DNA: TGCGCCGGAAGACAGGGGTCATCAACTAATGAAAAACTGTTTTTT
D gene: -; clone size: -; J gene: TRBJ1-5; V gene: TRBV18; CDR3 protein: CASSPVGTQSNQPQHF; CDR3 DNA: TGTGCCAGCTCACCAGTCGGGACACAGAGCAATCAGCCCCAGCATTTT
D gene: TRBD2; clone size: few; J gene: TRBJ2-3; V gene: TRBV7-2; CDR3 protein: CACGGVNTDTQYF; CDR3 DNA: TGTGCCTGCGGGGGGGTGAACACAGATACGCAGTATTTT
D gene: -; clone size: -; J gene: TRBJ2-2; V gene: TRBV1; CDR3 protein: CTSSHRRRRGGNAGELFF; CDR3 DNA: TGCACCAGCAGCCACCGACGTAGGCGGGGGGGGAACGCCGGGGAGCTGTTTTTT
D gene: TRBD1; clone size: -; J gene: TRBJ2-4; V gene: TRBV27; CDR3 protein: CASRTGTGLNIQYF; CDR3 DNA: TGTGCCAGCAGGACCGGGACAGGTTTAAACATTCAGTACTTC
D gene: TRBD1; clone size: -; J gene: TRBJ1-2; V gene: TRBV27; CDR3 protein: CASTPDRVGYGYTF; CDR3 DNA: TGTGCCAGCACCCCCGACAGGGTAGGCTATGGCTACACCTTC
D gene: -; clone size: -; J gene: TRBJ2-5; V gene: TRBV7-9; CDR3 protein: CASSLAGIGAQETQYF; CDR3 DNA: TGTGCCAGCAGCTTAGCAGGAATTGGGGCCCAAGAGACCCAGTACTTC
D gene: TRBD1; clone size: -; J gene: TRBJ2-5; V gene: TRBV2; CDR3 protein: CASSPTPGQGETQYF; CDR3 DNA: TGTGCCAGCAGTCCCACTCCGGGACAGGGGGAGACCCAGTACTTC
D gene: TRBD1; clone size: -; J gene: TRBJ2-5; V gene: TRBV28; CDR3 protein: CASRPGQGGTQYF; CDR3 DNA: TGTGCCAGCAGACCGGGACAGGGCGGGACCCAGTACTTC
D gene: TRBD2; clone size: -; J gene: TRBJ2-4; V gene: TRBV11-2; CDR3 protein: CASSLDSTGTSQNIQYF; CDR3 DNA: TGTGCCAGCAGCTTAGATTCGACCGGGACTAGCCAAAACATTCAGTACTTC
D gene: -; clone size: -; J gene: TRBJ1-2; V gene: TRBV4-1; CDR3 protein: CASSQGGVLDYGYTF; CDR3 DNA: TGCGCCAGCAGCCAGGGGGGGGTTCTTGACTATGGCTACACCTTC
D gene: -; clone size: few; J gene: TRBJ2-3; V gene: TRBV2; CDR3 protein: CASSEDNTDTQYF; CDR3 DNA: TGTGCCAGCAGTGAGGACAACACAGATACGCAGTATTTT
D gene: TRBD2; clone size: few; J gene: TRBJ2-5; V gene: TRBV5-1; CDR3 protein: CASSPEGLAEETQYF; CDR3 DNA: TGCGCCAGCAGCCCAGAGGGACTAGCGGAAGAGACCCAGTACTTC
D gene: TRBD2; clone size: -; J gene: TRBJ2-5; V gene: TRBV11-2; CDR3 protein: CASSAQPLAGQETQYF; CDR3 DNA: TGTGCCAGCAGCGCGCAACCACTAGCGGGGCAAGAGACCCAGTACTTC
D gene: TRBD1; clone size: few; J gene: TRBJ2-5; V gene: TRBV28; CDR3 protein: CASSFRQGVGEETQYF; CDR3 DNA: TGTGCCAGCAGTTTCCGGCAGGGGGTGGGCGAAGAGACCCAGTACTTC
D gene: TRBD2; clone size: few; J gene: TRBJ2-5; V gene: TRBV28; CDR3 protein: CASSRLAAETQYF; CDR3 DNA: TGTGCCAGCAGCCGGCTAGCGGCAGAGACCCAGTACTTC
D gene: -; clone size: few; J gene: TRBJ1-2; V gene: TRBV7-2; CDR3 protein: CASSLRGAIDGYTF; CDR3 DNA: TGTGCCAGCAGCTTGCGGGGGGCGATCGATGGCTACACCTTC
D gene: -; clone size: -; J gene: TRBJ1-2; V gene: TRBV19; CDR3 protein: CASSIQGNGYTF; CDR3 DNA: TGTGCCAGTAGTATCCAGGGGAATGGCTACACCTTC
D gene: -; clone size: -; J gene: TRBJ2-2; V gene: TRBV9; CDR3 protein: CASSPQSWAGELFF; CDR3 DNA: TGTGCCAGCAGCCCACAGTCGTGGGCTGGGGAGCTGTTTTTT
D gene: -; clone size: few; J gene: TRBJ2-3; V gene: TRBV6-6; CDR3 protein: CASRPDYTDTQYF; CDR3 DNA: TGTGCCAGCAGGCCCGACTACACAGATACGCAGTATTTT
D gene: TRBD1; clone size: -; J gene: TRBJ1-2; V gene: TRBV29-1; CDR3 protein: CSVRQGGDGYTF; CDR3 DNA: TGCAGCGTAAGACAGGGGGGGGATGGCTACACCTTC
D gene: -; clone size: -; J gene: TRBJ1-2; V gene: TRBV18; CDR3 protein: CASSPGQDYGYTF; CDR3 DNA: TGTGCCAGCTCACCGGGGCAGGACTATGGCTACACCTTC
D gene: -; clone size: many; J gene: TRBJ1-5; V gene: TRBV10-3; CDR3 protein: CAISESVGAGPQHF; CDR3 DNA: TGTGCCATCAGTGAGTCGGTCGGTGCAGGGCCCCAGCATTTT
D gene: -; clone size: -; J gene: TRBJ2-4; V gene: TRBV6-1; CDR3 protein: CASTVAKNIQYF; CDR3 DNA: TGTGCCAGCACGGTAGCCAAAAACATTCAGTACTTC
D gene: TRBD1; clone size: -; J gene: TRBJ1-5; V gene: TRBV18; CDR3 protein: CASSPGTANQPQHF; CDR3 DNA: TGTGCCAGCTCACCGGGGACAGCCAATCAGCCCCAGCATTTT
D gene: TRBD1; clone size: few; J gene: TRBJ2-7; V gene: TRBV6-6; CDR3 protein: CASSPGQLYEQYF; CDR3 DNA: TGTGCCAGCAGTCCGGGACAGCTCTACGAGCAGTACTTC
D gene: -; clone size: few; J gene: TRBJ2-7; V gene: TRBV6-5; CDR3 protein: CASSSPSIQGHYEQYF; CDR3 DNA: TGTGCCAGCAGTTCCCCTTCAATACAGGGCCATTACGAGCAGTACTTC
D gene: -; clone size: many; J gene: TRBJ1-2; V gene: TRBV5-1; CDR3 protein: CASSLGGTNYGYTF; CDR3 DNA: TGCGCCAGCAGCTTGGGGGGGACAAACTATGGCTACACCTTC
D gene: -; clone size: -; J gene: TRBJ2-2; V gene: TRBV7-9; CDR3 protein: CASSRTRGGNTGELFF; CDR3 DNA: TGTGCCAGCAGCCGGACCAGAGGGGGAAACACCGGGGAGCTGTTTTTT
D gene: TRBD2; clone size: many; J gene: TRBJ2-1; V gene: TRBV30; CDR3 protein: CAWTSGGAHEQFF; CDR3 DNA: TGTGCCTGGACTAGCGGGGGGGCCCATGAGCAGTTCTTC
D gene: -; clone size: -; J gene: TRBJ1-4; V gene: TRBV7-2; CDR3 protein: CASTDREKLFF; CDR3 DNA: TGTGCCAGCACCGACAGGGAAAAACTGTTTTTT
D gene: TRBD2; clone size: -; J gene: TRBJ2-5; V gene: TRBV28; CDR3 protein: CASSFFHSGVNQETQYF; CDR3 DNA: TGTGCCAGCAGTTTTTTCCACAGCGGGGTGAACCAAGAGACCCAGTACTTC
D gene: TRBD1; clone size: few; J gene: TRBJ1-1; V gene: TRBV6-5; CDR3 protein: CASRGQGWTEAFF; CDR3 DNA: TGTGCCAGCAGAGGACAGGGTTGGACTGAAGCTTTCTTT
D gene: TRBD1; clone size: many; J gene: TRBJ2-5; V gene: TRBV28; CDR3 protein: CASTASRGLETQYF; CDR3 DNA: TGTGCCAGCACCGCTAGCAGGGGGCTCGAGACCCAGTACTTC
D gene: -; clone size: few; J gene: TRBJ2-7; V gene: TRBV6-1; CDR3 protein: CASSEAYEQYF; CDR3 DNA: TGTGCCAGCAGTGAAGCCTACGAGCAGTACTTC
D gene: TRBD1; clone size: few; J gene: TRBJ1-1; V gene: TRBV6-6; CDR3 protein: CASSRQGDTEAFF; CDR3 DNA: TGTGCCAGCAGCCGACAGGGAGACACTGAAGCTTTCTTT
D gene: -; clone size: many; J gene: TRBJ2-5; V gene: TRBV30; CDR3 protein: CAWSLETQYF; CDR3 DNA: TGTGCCTGGAGTCTTGAGACCCAGTACTTC
D gene: -; clone size: -; J gene: TRBJ1-2; V gene: TRBV21-1; CDR3 protein: CASPKTPRGGYTF; CDR3 DNA: TGTGCCAGCCCCAAAACCCCTCGGGGTGGCTACACCTTC
D gene: -; clone size: -; J gene: TRBJ1-2; V gene: TRBV25-1; CDR3 protein: CASSGTDFRGYTF; CDR3 DNA: TGTGCCAGCAGTGGGACAGATTTTCGTGGCTACACCTTC
D gene: -; clone size: -; J gene: TRBJ1-2; V gene: TRBV6-5; CDR3 protein: CASSPVGLRYGYTF; CDR3 DNA: TGTGCCAGCAGCCCCGTCGGGTTACGGTATGGCTACACCTTC
D gene: -; clone size: -; J gene: TRBJ2-3; V gene: TRBV29-1; CDR3 protein: CSVGSGLTDTQYF; CDR3 DNA: TGCAGCGTTGGGTCAGGTCTCACAGATACGCAGTATTTT
D gene: TRBD2; clone size: few; J gene: TRBJ2-3; V gene: TRBV5-4; CDR3 protein: CASSLADSGGYTQYF; CDR3 DNA: TGTGCCAGCAGCTTGGCCGACAGCGGGGGTTATACGCAGTATTTT
D gene: TRBD2; clone size: -; J gene: TRBJ2-7; V gene: TRBV4-1; CDR3 protein: CASSQGTSGGRYEQYF; CDR3 DNA: TGCGCCAGCAGCCAAGGGACTAGCGGGGGAAGATACGAGCAGTACTTC
D gene: -; clone size: -; J gene: TRBJ1-2; V gene: TRBV19; CDR3 protein: CASSSQEEPIYGYTF; CDR3 DNA: TGTGCCAGTAGTTCACAAGAGGAGCCTATTTATGGCTACACCTTC
D gene: -; clone size: few; J gene: TRBJ2-7; V gene: TRBV29-1; CDR3 protein: CSVEDSGRGYEQYF; CDR3 DNA: TGCAGCGTTGAAGATTCCGGGCGGGGTTACGAGCAGTACTTC
D gene: TRBD1; clone size: -; J gene: TRBJ2-1; V gene: TRBV7-9; CDR3 protein: CASSLDRQGNEQFF; CDR3 DNA: TGTGCCAGCAGCTTAGACCGACAGGGCAATGAGCAGTTCTTC
D gene: -; clone size: -; J gene: TRBJ1-5; V gene: TRBV7-2; CDR3 protein: CASSLQGTWEPQHF; CDR3 DNA: TGTGCCAGCAGCTTACAGGGTACTTGGGAGCCCCAGCATTTT
D gene: -; clone size: few; J gene: TRBJ2-3; V gene: TRBV5-6; CDR3 protein: CASSFGPTSTDTQYF; CDR3 DNA: TGTGCCAGCAGCTTTGGGCCCACTAGCACAGATACGCAGTATTTT
D gene: TRBD2; clone size: few; J gene: TRBJ2-7; V gene: TRBV9; CDR3 protein: CASSLGRGGLRASEQYF; CDR3 DNA: TGTGCCAGCAGCTTAGGGCGGGGGGGCCTACGAGCGTCCGAGCAGTACTTC
D gene: TRBD2; clone size: few; J gene: TRBJ2-3; V gene: TRBV6-1; CDR3 protein: CASSEPGLSTDTQYF; CDR3 DNA: TGTGCCAGCAGTGAGCCGGGACTATCCACAGATACGCAGTATTTT
D gene: -; clone size: few; J gene: TRBJ2-7; V gene: TRBV4-3; CDR3 protein: CASSRDRLNYEQYF; CDR3 DNA: TGCGCCAGCAGCCGGGATCGACTAAACTACGAGCAGTACTTC
D gene: TRBD1; clone size: many; J gene: TRBJ2-7; V gene: TRBV30; CDR3 protein: CAWSLQGAYEQYF; CDR3 DNA: TGTGCCTGGAGTCTACAGGGGGCCTACGAGCAGTACTTC